The 11 T cell receptor beta chains in this list originate from one sample, sequenced in a study of T-cell reconstitution after alpha-beta-depleted transplantation in children. For TCRbeta, the library was prepared with unique molecular identifiers. TCRdb passed the PCR reads through MiXCR, listing each CDR3 protein once. The sample carries about 440,000 distinct CDR3 sequences, 43% recorded once. Source: PBMCs, taken before TCRalphabeta/CD19-depleted stem cell transplant. All receptors derive from a girl aged 2-10 years with aplastic anemia, due to receive a stem cell transplant.

Worth noting for this clonotype: A read error is possible here, since a much larger clone lies one base away. The CDR3 here is CASSLSHLGQPQYF. The CDR3 bases are TGTGCCAGCAGCTTATCGCATCTCGGGCAGCCCCAGTATTTT. The chain recombines TRBV7-2 with TRBJ1-5; D is undetermined. The DNA matches TRBJ2-3 better at its end, which makes the J call doubtful. CDR1 and CDR2 (germline): SGHTA, FQGNSA. The CDR3 runs to 14 residues.

The rearrangement uses TRBV7-9 and TRBJ2-3; weak D call: TRBD2 (5 bases). The CDR3 loop spans 12 amino acids. Germline V gives CDR1 SEHNR, CDR2 FQNEAQ (reference sequence). The V end was cut by 5 bases, the J end by 6 bases, with 9 bases between. The CDR3 protein is CASSTKRDTQYF. The CDR3 nucleotides are TGTGCCAGCAGCACAAAGCGGGATACGCAGTATTTT. The variable domain in full, with the rest retrieved from reference TRBV7-9 and TRBJ2-3, is DTGVSQNPRHKITKRGQNVTFRCDPISEHNRLYWYRQTLGQGPEFLTYFQNEAQLEKSRLLSDRFSAERPKGSFSTLEIQRTEQGDSAMYLCASSTKRDTQYFGPGTRLTVL.

The chain combines TRBV3-1 with TRBJ2-3; no firm D call. The germline V gene encodes CDR1 LGHDT and CDR2 YNNKEL (reference sequence). This CDR3 has 12 residues. V lost 0 bases to trimming and J lost 4 bases, with 2 bases between them. As DNA, the CDR3 is TGTGCCAGCAGCCAAGACCCAGATACGCAGTATTTT. This translates into CASSQDPDTQYF.

The J gene is TRBJ2-7, the V gene TRBV3-1, with D perhaps matching TRBD1 (6 bases). The V gene's germline CDR1 is LGHDT and CDR2 YNNKEL (reference sequence). Trimming stripped 4 bases from V and 5 bases from J, with 15 bases between. The CDR3 runs to 14 residues. This CDR3 is CASSPLQGRNEQYF. CDR3 bases: TGTGCCAGCAGCCCCCTACAGGGTCGAAACGAGCAGTACTTC.

The chain couples TRBV5-1 to TRBJ2-1; D unclear. The CDR3 extends over 12 amino acids. Trimming stripped 7 bases from V and 2 bases from J, with 7 bases between. CDR1 and CDR2 (germline): SGHRS, YFSETQ. The CDR3 loop is CASAAAYNEQFF. The CDR3 DNA reads TGCGCCAGCGCCGCAGCCTACAATGAGCAGTTCTTC.

The CDR3 protein is CASSPVSPDIIDRTAAKGNYGYTF. The CDR3, as DNA: TGTGCCAGCAGCCCCGTTTCCCCAGACATCATCGATCGGACCGCCGCAAAAGGGAACTATGGCTACACCTTC. This rearrangement joins TRBV14 to TRBJ1-2; D uncertain. This CDR3 has 24 residues. The V and J ends lost 4 bases and 2 bases respectively, with 41 bases between them. Germline CDR1 SGHDN, CDR2 FVKESK.

The J gene is TRBJ2-1, the V gene TRBV28, with 7 bases fitting TRBD2. The V and J ends lost 7 bases and 6 bases, in that order; junction bases with no gene match: 9. The CDR3 runs 14 residues. Germline assignment: CDR1 MDHEN and CDR2 SYDVKM. CDR3 in DNA: TGTGCCAGCACCTCGGGGGGAGGAGGCAATGAGCAGTTCTTC. Amino acid sequence: CASTSGGGGNEQFF. The whole variable domain, filled in from reference TRBV28 and TRBJ2-1, reads DVKVTQSSRYLVKRTGEKVFLECVQDMDHENMFWYRQDPGLGLRLIYFSYDVKMKEKGDIPEGYSVSREKKERFSLILESASTNQTSMYLCASTSGGGGNEQFFGPGTRLTVL.

V and J are TRBV12-3 or TRBV12-4 and TRBJ2-6; D gene ambiguous. The V end lost 5 bases, the J end lost 4 bases, and 18 bases lay between the germline ends. The CDR3 covers 17 residues. CDR3 protein: CASSPTQAPTGANVLTF. CDR3 coding DNA: TGTGCCAGCAGTCCAACACAAGCCCCAACCGGGGCCAACGTCCTGACTTTC.

The V and J genes are TRBV12-3 or TRBV12-4 and TRBJ2-7; 7 bases match TRBD1. CDR3 length: 17 residues. The V and J ends lost 5 bases and 5 bases, in that order; junction bases with no gene match: 18. The CDR3 coding sequence is TGTGCCAGCAGTCCCTCGGCCTTTAACAGGGGTCGAGACGAGCAGTACTTC. It is translated as CASSPSAFNRGRDEQYF.

The chain links TRBV6-1 to TRBJ2-1, with 8 positions matching TRBD2. V gave up 7 bases and J gave up 3 bases; unmatched junction bases: 2. The CDR3 loop spans 13 amino acids. CDR1 and CDR2 from the germline V gene are MNHNS and SASEGT. CDR3 sequence reads: CASKSGGYNEQFF. The CDR3 DNA reads TGTGCCAGCAAGAGCGGGGGCTACAATGAGCAGTTCTTC.

The chain uses TRBV7-9 and TRBJ1-5, with TRBD1 as a possible D gene (6 bases). V lost 5 bases and J 3 bases, leaving 14 bases between the germline ends. Germline CDR1 and CDR2: SEHNR and FQNEAQ (reference sequence). This CDR3 contains 15 residues. Here the CDR3 reads CASSQDGQHNQPQHF. Here the CDR3 DNA reads TGTGCCAGCAGCCAAGACGGACAGCACAATCAGCCCCAGCATTTT.